This T cell receptor beta chain was obtained from a study of blood T cell repertoires in COVID-19. Some clones are missing from TCRdb's copy, which holds only in-frame ones; the method was immunoSEQ multiplex PCR. Here the sample spans about 390,000 clones, approximately 87% being singletons. Trimming at V came to 6 bases and at J to 5 bases, leaving 9 bases not matched to a gene. Germline CDR1 LNHDA, CDR2 SQIVND (reference sequence). CDR3 length equals 15 residues. The sequence came from a woman aged 45 to 65 who had recovered from COVID-19. The chain is built from TRBV19 and TRBJ2-5; 10 positions agree with TRBD2. The sample taken for sequencing was PBMCs or T cells enriched from blood (not recorded which). CDR3 nucleotide sequence: TGTGCCAGTAGGAACGGAGCGGGGGGGCGTGAGACCCAGTACTTC. Its protein product is CASRNGAGGRETQYF.